A selection of T cell receptor beta chains follows, all from one sample in a study of shared clonotypes between healthy human individuals. Here immunoSEQ multiplex PCR was the method, and the copy in TCRdb shows in-frame clones only, minus some. The sample lists around 2,000,000 clones, just over 90% occurring once. Sequences were obtained from naive CD8+ T cells from PBMCs. The receptor set was obtained from a man aged 18 to 35 in good health. Some clones in this sample may be carry-over from other donors' samples. The CDR3 runs from the conserved cysteine through the conserved F or W. A D gene is named only where the DNA matches it firmly. Clone sizes are given selectively: once, few, many, or a class where the clone is expanded.

clone size: -; V gene: TRBV9; J gene: TRBJ2-1; D gene: -; CDR3 DNA: TGTGCCAGCAGCGGGGTTTACAATGAGCAGTTCTTC; CDR3 protein: CASSGVYNEQFF
clone size: -; V gene: TRBV7-9; J gene: TRBJ2-5; D gene: TRBD2; CDR3 DNA: TGTGCCAGCAGCTTAGTGTTAGCGGGAGAGACCCAGTACTTC; CDR3 protein: CASSLVLAGETQYF
clone size: -; V gene: TRBV19; J gene: TRBJ1-3; D gene: -; CDR3 DNA: TGTGCCAGTAGTTATCCGGGACCGGGTCTAAACACCATATATTTT; CDR3 protein: CASSYPGPGLNTIYF
clone size: -; V gene: TRBV27; J gene: TRBJ2-7; D gene: -; CDR3 DNA: TGTGCCAGCAGTTTTTCCTCGGGACCGCTCTCCTACGAGCAGTACTTC; CDR3 protein: CASSFSSGPLSYEQYF
clone size: -; V gene: TRBV27; J gene: TRBJ1-3; D gene: -; CDR3 DNA: TGTGCCAGCAGAAGAGGGGCGGAATACGGAAACACCATATATTTT; CDR3 protein: CASRRGAEYGNTIYF
clone size: once; V gene: TRBV2; J gene: TRBJ2-7; D gene: -; CDR3 DNA: TGTGCCAGCAGGCACTCCTACGAGCAGTACTTC; CDR3 protein: CASRHSYEQYF
clone size: -; V gene: TRBV4-1; J gene: TRBJ2-2; D gene: -; CDR3 DNA: TGCGCCAGCAGCCAAGTCATGGGGCGACCCGGGGAGCTGTTTTTT; CDR3 protein: CASSQVMGRPGELFF
clone size: -; V gene: TRBV28; J gene: TRBJ2-1; D gene: -; CDR3 DNA: TGTGCCAGCAGTTTAGGAGGTGGCGAGCAGTTCTTC; CDR3 protein: CASSLGGGEQFF
clone size: -; V gene: TRBV9; J gene: TRBJ2-1; D gene: -; CDR3 DNA: TGTGCCAGCAGCGAGGGCGGGACGCCGAATTACAATGAGCAGTTCTTC; CDR3 protein: CASSEGGTPNYNEQFF
clone size: -; V gene: TRBV25-1; J gene: TRBJ2-1; D gene: TRBD1; CDR3 DNA: TGTGCCAGCAGTCCCCGGGACAGGGGGAGGGAGCAGTTCTTC; CDR3 protein: CASSPRDRGREQFF
clone size: -; V gene: TRBV27; J gene: TRBJ1-2; D gene: -; CDR3 DNA: TGTGCCAGCAGTTTCGTACAGGGTCATGGCTACACCTTC; CDR3 protein: CASSFVQGHGYTF
clone size: -; V gene: TRBV5-1; J gene: TRBJ2-5; D gene: TRBD2; CDR3 DNA: TGCGCCAGCAGCCCTAAATGGACTAGCGTGCTACAAGAGACCCAGTACTTC; CDR3 protein: CASSPKWTSVLQETQYF
clone size: -; V gene: TRBV4-1; J gene: TRBJ2-7; D gene: -; CDR3 DNA: TGCGCCAGCAGCCAAGTCCCCTACTACGAGCAGTACTTC; CDR3 protein: CASSQVPYYEQYF
clone size: -; V gene: TRBV19; J gene: TRBJ2-1; D gene: TRBD2; CDR3 DNA: TGTGCCAGTAGTATTGGGGGGGGTGTCACGTTCTTC; CDR3 protein: CASSIGGGVTFF
clone size: -; V gene: TRBV7-9; J gene: TRBJ2-3; D gene: -; CDR3 DNA: TGTGCCAGCAGCTTACCTGGGAAGATTGTCTCAGATACGCAGTATTTT; CDR3 protein: CASSLPGKIVSDTQYF
clone size: -; V gene: TRBV28; J gene: TRBJ2-2; D gene: TRBD2; CDR3 DNA: TGTGCCAGCAGTTTACCCCCTTCTAGGCGGGAGGGCCCTATCGGGGAGCTGTTTTTT; CDR3 protein: CASSLPPSRREGPIGELFF
clone size: -; V gene: TRBV4-3; J gene: TRBJ2-1; D gene: TRBD2; CDR3 DNA: TGCGCCAGCAGCCAAGGGACCCGGGGACTAGCTGCTTACGGGGAGCAGTTCTTC; CDR3 protein: CASSQGTRGLAAYGEQFF
clone size: -; V gene: TRBV4-1; J gene: TRBJ2-1; D gene: TRBD1; CDR3 DNA: TGCGCCAGCAGCCAAGAGGACCCGGGACAGGGTATTAATGAGCAGTTCTTC; CDR3 protein: CASSQEDPGQGINEQFF
clone size: -; V gene: TRBV6-1; J gene: TRBJ2-7; D gene: -; CDR3 DNA: TGTGCCAGCAGTGAAGGGCGTCGGGGCAGCTCCTACGAGCAGTACTTC; CDR3 protein: CASSEGRRGSSYEQYF
clone size: -; V gene: TRBV6-1; J gene: TRBJ2-5; D gene: TRBD2; CDR3 DNA: TGTGCCAGCAGTGACTTGCGGGAGGGTCAAGAGACCCAGTACTTC; CDR3 protein: CASSDLREGQETQYF
clone size: -; V gene: TRBV15; J gene: TRBJ2-3; D gene: TRBD2; CDR3 DNA: TGTGCCACCAGCAGAGGCCCTCTAGCGGGAGGGATAGATACGCAGTATTTT; CDR3 protein: CATSRGPLAGGIDTQYF
clone size: -; V gene: TRBV4-3; J gene: TRBJ2-2; D gene: -; CDR3 DNA: TGCGCCAGCAGCCAGGGTGAGGGGACCGGGGAGCTGTTTTTT; CDR3 protein: CASSQGEGTGELFF
clone size: -; V gene: TRBV30; J gene: TRBJ1-1; D gene: -; CDR3 DNA: TGTGCCTGGGCTTACCGGCGCCTAAACACTGAAGCTTTCTTT; CDR3 protein: CAWAYRRLNTEAFF
clone size: -; V gene: TRBV19; J gene: TRBJ1-2; D gene: -; CDR3 DNA: TGTGCCAGTAGTTTCCGGATGTTACCCTACGGAGGCTACACCTTC; CDR3 protein: CASSFRMLPYGGYTF
clone size: -; V gene: TRBV27; J gene: TRBJ2-1; D gene: TRBD2; CDR3 DNA: TGTGCCAGCAGTTTTTCCAGCGGGAGTTGGTATGAGCAGTTCTTC; CDR3 protein: CASSFSSGSWYEQFF
clone size: -; V gene: TRBV13; J gene: TRBJ2-1; D gene: -; CDR3 DNA: TGTGCCAGCAGTTGGGCCGTCGGGAGCTCCTACAATGAGCAGTTCTTC; CDR3 protein: CASSWAVGSSYNEQFF
clone size: -; V gene: TRBV19; J gene: TRBJ1-1; D gene: -; CDR3 DNA: TGTGCCAGTAGTATTTCGTCTCGGCTGAACACTGAAGCTTTCTTT; CDR3 protein: CASSISSRLNTEAFF
clone size: -; V gene: TRBV10-3; J gene: TRBJ1-2; D gene: -; CDR3 DNA: TGTGCCATCAGACTGAGTCGGAACTATGGCTACACCTTC; CDR3 protein: CAIRLSRNYGYTF
clone size: -; V gene: TRBV4-2; J gene: TRBJ2-3; D gene: -; CDR3 DNA: TGTGCCAGCAGCCAAGTCCTAGCGAGAATTGTAGATACGCAGTATTTT; CDR3 protein: CASSQVLARIVDTQYF
clone size: once; V gene: TRBV7-9; J gene: TRBJ2-5; D gene: TRBD2; CDR3 DNA: TGTGCCAGCAGCTTGGGACTAGCGGGAGGGCCTTATGGAGAGACCCAGTACTTC; CDR3 protein: CASSLGLAGGPYGETQYF
clone size: -; V gene: TRBV6-5; J gene: TRBJ2-3; D gene: -; CDR3 DNA: TGTGCCAGCAGTCCGGACAGATCTCCGCCGCAGTATTTT; CDR3 protein: CASSPDRSPPQYF
clone size: -; V gene: TRBV5-1; J gene: TRBJ1-2; D gene: -; CDR3 DNA: TGCGCCAGCAGCTTGACGCCAGGGACTAACTATGGCTACACCTTC; CDR3 protein: CASSLTPGTNYGYTF
clone size: -; V gene: TRBV5-4; J gene: TRBJ2-3; D gene: TRBD1; CDR3 DNA: TGTGCCAGCAGCCCCGACAGGGGCGGTAGAGATACGCAGTATTTT; CDR3 protein: CASSPDRGGRDTQYF
clone size: -; V gene: TRBV9; J gene: TRBJ2-1; D gene: -; CDR3 DNA: TGTGCCAGCAGCGACTTACGAGGGAGGAATGAGCAGTTCTTC; CDR3 protein: CASSDLRGRNEQFF
clone size: -; V gene: TRBV6-1; J gene: TRBJ2-7; D gene: -; CDR3 DNA: TGTGCCAGCAGACTAGAACGGGGGTCCTCCTACGAGCAGTACTTC; CDR3 protein: CASRLERGSSYEQYF
clone size: -; V gene: TRBV11-2; J gene: TRBJ2-2; D gene: -; CDR3 DNA: TGTGCCAGCAACTTCTGGGCCGGGGAGCTGTTTTTT; CDR3 protein: CASNFWAGELFF
clone size: -; V gene: TRBV2; J gene: TRBJ2-7; D gene: TRBD1; CDR3 DNA: TGTGCCAGCCTCCAGGGACAGGGGTTCTACGAGCAGTACTTC; CDR3 protein: CASLQGQGFYEQYF
clone size: -; V gene: TRBV4-1; J gene: TRBJ2-7; D gene: TRBD1; CDR3 DNA: TGCGCCAGCAGCGACCGAGACAGGGGTACCTACGAGCAGTACTTC; CDR3 protein: CASSDRDRGTYEQYF
clone size: -; V gene: TRBV6-5; J gene: TRBJ1-1; D gene: -; CDR3 DNA: TGTGCCAGCAGTTACTACAAGAACACTGAAGCTTTCTTT; CDR3 protein: CASSYYKNTEAFF
clone size: -; V gene: TRBV4-1; J gene: TRBJ2-7; D gene: -; CDR3 DNA: TGCGCCAGCAGCCACAATCAGGGGTCCTACGAGCAGTACTTC; CDR3 protein: CASSHNQGSYEQYF
clone size: -; V gene: TRBV15; J gene: TRBJ2-1; D gene: TRBD2; CDR3 DNA: TGTGCCACCAGCGGATTAGCGGGAGGGCCGGACAATGAGCAGTTCTTC; CDR3 protein: CATSGLAGGPDNEQFF
clone size: -; V gene: TRBV7-6; J gene: TRBJ2-2; D gene: TRBD1; CDR3 DNA: TGTGCCAGCAGCCACCGGGACAGAGCGAACACCGGGGAGCTGTTTTTT; CDR3 protein: CASSHRDRANTGELFF
clone size: -; V gene: TRBV5-1; J gene: TRBJ2-1; D gene: TRBD2; CDR3 DNA: TGCGCCAGCAGCTTATCCCCATCGGGAGGAGGCTACAATGAGCAGTTCTTC; CDR3 protein: CASSLSPSGGGYNEQFF
clone size: once; V gene: TRBV6-1; J gene: TRBJ2-7; D gene: -; CDR3 DNA: TGTGCCAGCAGTGAATTTGGGGGTACGGGGTACGAGCAGTACTTC; CDR3 protein: CASSEFGGTGYEQYF